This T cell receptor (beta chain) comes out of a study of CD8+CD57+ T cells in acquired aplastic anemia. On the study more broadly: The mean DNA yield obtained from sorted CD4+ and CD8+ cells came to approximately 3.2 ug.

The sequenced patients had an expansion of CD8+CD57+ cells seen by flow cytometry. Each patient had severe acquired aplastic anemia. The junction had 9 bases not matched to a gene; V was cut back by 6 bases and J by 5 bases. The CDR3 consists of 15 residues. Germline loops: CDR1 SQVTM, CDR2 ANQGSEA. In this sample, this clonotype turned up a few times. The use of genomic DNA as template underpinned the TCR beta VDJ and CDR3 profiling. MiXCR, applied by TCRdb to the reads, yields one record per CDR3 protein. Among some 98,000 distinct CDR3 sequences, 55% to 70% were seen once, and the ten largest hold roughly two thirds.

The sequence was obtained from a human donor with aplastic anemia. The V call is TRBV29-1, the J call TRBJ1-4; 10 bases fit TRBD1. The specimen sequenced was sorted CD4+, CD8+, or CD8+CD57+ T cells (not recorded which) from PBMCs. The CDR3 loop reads CSVATTGGANEKLFF. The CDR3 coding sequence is TGCAGCGTGGCAACGACAGGGGGCGCGAATGAAAAACTGTTTTTT.